The sequence of this T cell receptor beta chain was determined in a study of cytomegalovirus exposure and HLA in healthy donors. Study-level points and caveats: Researchers counted roughly 160 TCR beta chains as cytomegalovirus-associated.

As for this clone: Its cognate antigen is unknown.

CDR1 is SGHRS, CDR2 YFSETQ, per germline. This CDR3 spans 13 amino acids. V was pared by 2 bases and J by 11 bases, with 16 bases between. Sequenced by immunoSEQ multiplex PCR; TCRdb stores in-frame clones only, minus some. The sample contains over 200,000 clones, roughly 85% of which appear only once. Sequencing was done on a sample of PBMCs. This clonotype was obtained from a woman between 18 and 29 years old in good health and CMV-seronegative. This sequence joins TRBV5-1 and TRBJ1-2, with a possible D match to TRBD1 (5 bases). The CDR3 sequence is CASSFGTDLGYTF. The CDR3 DNA reads as TGCGCCAGCAGCTTCGGGACGGATTTAGGGTACACCTTC.